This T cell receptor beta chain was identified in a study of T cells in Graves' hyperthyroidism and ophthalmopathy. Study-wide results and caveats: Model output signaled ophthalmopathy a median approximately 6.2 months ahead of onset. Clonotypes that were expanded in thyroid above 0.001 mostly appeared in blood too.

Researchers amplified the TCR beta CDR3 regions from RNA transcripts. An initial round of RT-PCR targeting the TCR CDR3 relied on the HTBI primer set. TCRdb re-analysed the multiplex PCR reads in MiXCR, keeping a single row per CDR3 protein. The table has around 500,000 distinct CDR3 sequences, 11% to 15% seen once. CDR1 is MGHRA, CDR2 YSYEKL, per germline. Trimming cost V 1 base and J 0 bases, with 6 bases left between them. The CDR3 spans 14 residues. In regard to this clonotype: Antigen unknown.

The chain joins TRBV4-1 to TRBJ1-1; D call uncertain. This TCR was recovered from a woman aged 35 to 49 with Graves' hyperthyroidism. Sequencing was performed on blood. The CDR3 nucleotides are TGCGCCAGCAGCCAAGGGATATTGAACACTGAAGCTTTCTTT. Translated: CASSQGILNTEAFF.